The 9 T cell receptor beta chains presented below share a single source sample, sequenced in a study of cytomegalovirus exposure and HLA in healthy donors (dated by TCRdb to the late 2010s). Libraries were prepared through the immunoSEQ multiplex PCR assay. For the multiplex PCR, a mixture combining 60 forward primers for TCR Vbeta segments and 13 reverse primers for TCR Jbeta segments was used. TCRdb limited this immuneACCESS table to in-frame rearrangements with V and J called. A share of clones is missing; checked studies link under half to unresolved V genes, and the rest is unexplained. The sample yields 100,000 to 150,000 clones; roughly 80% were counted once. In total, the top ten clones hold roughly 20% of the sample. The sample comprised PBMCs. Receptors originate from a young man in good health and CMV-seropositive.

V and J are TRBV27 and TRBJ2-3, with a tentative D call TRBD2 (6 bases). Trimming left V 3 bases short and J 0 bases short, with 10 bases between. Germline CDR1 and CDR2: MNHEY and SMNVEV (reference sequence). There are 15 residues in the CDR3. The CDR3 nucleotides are TGTGCCAGCAGTTTTAAGGGGAGGAGCACAGATACGCAGTATTTT. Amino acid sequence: CASSFKGRSTDTQYF.

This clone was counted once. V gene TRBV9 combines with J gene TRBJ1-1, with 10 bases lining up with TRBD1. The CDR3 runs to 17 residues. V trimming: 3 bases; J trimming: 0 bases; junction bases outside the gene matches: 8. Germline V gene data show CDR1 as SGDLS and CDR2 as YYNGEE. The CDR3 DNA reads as TGTGCCAGCAGCGAACCCGGGACAGGGGAGATGAACACTGAAGCTTTCTTT. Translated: CASSEPGTGEMNTEAFF.

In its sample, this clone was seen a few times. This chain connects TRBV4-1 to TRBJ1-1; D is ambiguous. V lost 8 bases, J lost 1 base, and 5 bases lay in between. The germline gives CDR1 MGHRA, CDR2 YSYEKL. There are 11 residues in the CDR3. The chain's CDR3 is CASGGNTEAFF. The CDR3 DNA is TGCGCCAGCGGAGGGAACACTGAAGCTTTCTTT.

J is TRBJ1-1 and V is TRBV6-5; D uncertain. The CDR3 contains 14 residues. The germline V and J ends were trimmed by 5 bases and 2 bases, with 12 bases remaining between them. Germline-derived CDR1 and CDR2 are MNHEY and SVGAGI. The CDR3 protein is CASSLRVENTEAFF. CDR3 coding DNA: TGTGCCAGCAGTCTTCGGGTGGAAAACACTGAAGCTTTCTTT.

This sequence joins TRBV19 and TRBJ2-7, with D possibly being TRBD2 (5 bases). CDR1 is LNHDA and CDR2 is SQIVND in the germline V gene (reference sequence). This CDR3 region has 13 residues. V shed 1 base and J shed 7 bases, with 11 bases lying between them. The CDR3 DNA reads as TGTGCCAGTAGTATAGGGCCCCGGGATGAGCAGTACTTC. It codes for CASSIGPRDEQYF.

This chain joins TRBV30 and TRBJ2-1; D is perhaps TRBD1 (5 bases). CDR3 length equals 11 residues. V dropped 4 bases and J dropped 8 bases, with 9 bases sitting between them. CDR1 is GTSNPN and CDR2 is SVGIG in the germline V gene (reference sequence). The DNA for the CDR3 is TGTGCCTGGAAAAGGGGTTATGAGCAGTTCTTC. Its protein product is CAWKRGYEQFF.

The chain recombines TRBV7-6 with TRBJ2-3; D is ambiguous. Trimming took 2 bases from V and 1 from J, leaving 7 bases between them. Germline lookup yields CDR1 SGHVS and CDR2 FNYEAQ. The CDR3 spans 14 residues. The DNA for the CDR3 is TGTGCCAGCAGCTTAAGTTCGGGCACAGATACGCAGTATTTT. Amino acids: CASSLSSGTDTQYF.

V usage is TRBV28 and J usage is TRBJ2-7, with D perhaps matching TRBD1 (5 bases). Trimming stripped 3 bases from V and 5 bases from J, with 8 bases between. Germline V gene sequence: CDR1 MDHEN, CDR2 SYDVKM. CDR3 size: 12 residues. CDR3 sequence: CASSLSRDEQYF. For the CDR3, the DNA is TGTGCCAGCAGTTTGTCCAGGGACGAGCAGTACTTC.

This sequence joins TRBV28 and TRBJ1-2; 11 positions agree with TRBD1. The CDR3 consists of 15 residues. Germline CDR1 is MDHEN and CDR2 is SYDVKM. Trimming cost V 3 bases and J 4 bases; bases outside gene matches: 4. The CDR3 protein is CASSFRDRGIYGYTF. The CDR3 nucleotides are TGTGCCAGCAGTTTCCGGGACAGGGGGATCTATGGCTACACCTTC.